This is a list of T cell receptor beta chains from one sample in a study of Graves' ophthalmopathy and Graves' hyperthyroidism. One entry per CDR3 protein results from TCRdb running MiXCR on the multiplex PCR reads. The top ten clones hold about 4.6% of a sample with 500,000 to 600,000 distinct CDR3 sequences, just under 40% of them seen once. The sample consisted of peripheral blood or thyroid tissue (not recorded which). The receptors derive from an adult man with Graves' hyperthyroidism. The CDR3 runs from the conserved cysteine through the conserved F or W. The D gene is left open where the match is weak. Where a row states a size, it is once, few, many or the class of an expanded clone; other rows omit it.

clone size | J gene | V gene | D gene | CDR3 length | CDR3 DNA | CDR3 protein
. | TRBJ2-2 | TRBV19 | . | 13 | TGTGCTAGTAGTTCTAACAGGATCGGGGAGCTGTTTTTT | CASSSNRIGELFF
many | TRBJ2-5 | TRBV27 | . | 15 | TGTGCCAGCAGTTACGGAGGAGGGCTCTGGGAGACCCAGTACTTC | CASSYGGGLWETQYF
few | TRBJ2-7 | TRBV12-3/TRBV12-4 | TRBD1 | 14 | TGTGCCAGCACGATACAGGGACAGGGAGGAGAGCAGTACTTC | CASTIQGQGGEQYF
many | TRBJ1-1 | TRBV19 | . | 13 | TGTGCCAGTAGTATCTTGGGTCCCGCTGAAGCTTTCTTT | CASSILGPAEAFF
. | TRBJ1-2 | TRBV2 | . | 14 | TGTGCCAGCTTAGCGGGGGGGCGCTACTATGGCTACACCTTC | CASLAGGRYYGYTF
. | TRBJ1-1 | TRBV15 | TRBD1 | 12 | TGTGCCACCAGCAGTGACAGGGCTGAAGCTTTCTTT | CATSSDRAEAFF
. | TRBJ1-5 | TRBV2 | . | 15 | TGTGCCAGCAGTGGAGAACATGGGGGCAATCAGCCCCAGCATTTT | CASSGEHGGNQPQHF
. | TRBJ2-5 | TRBV15 | . | 14 | TGTGCCACCAGCTCGGACAGCTACCAAGAGACCCAGTACTTC | CATSSDSYQETQYF
many | TRBJ1-2 | TRBV29-1 | . | 13 | TGCAGCGTTGAACCGACAGAGCATTATGGCTACACCTTC | CSVEPTEHYGYTF
. | TRBJ1-1 | TRBV29-1 | . | 13 | TGCAGCGTTGTGGGGGGACTGGGGGCTGAAGCTTTCTTT | CSVVGGLGAEAFF
. | TRBJ2-6 | TRBV6-5 | . | 16 | TGTGCCAGCAGTTACTCTCAGGGGTCTGGGGCCAACGTCCTGACTTTC | CASSYSQGSGANVLTF
. | TRBJ1-1 | TRBV29-1 | TRBD1 | 12 | TGCAGCACCCAGGGACAGGGGACTGAAGCTTTCTTT | CSTQGQGTEAFF
many | TRBJ2-7 | TRBV24-1 | . | 15 | TGTGCCACCAGTGATCACAGGGTTTTGACCTACGAGCAGTACTTC | CATSDHRVLTYEQYF
many | TRBJ2-5 | TRBV7-7 | TRBD2 | 15 | TGTGCTAGCAGCTTAATGACTAGCCCCCAAGAGACCCAGTACTTC | CASSLMTSPQETQYF
. | TRBJ1-2 | TRBV5-1 | . | 12 | TGTGCCAGCAGCTTGGGGGCCGGCGGCTACACCTTC | CASSLGAGGYTF
. | TRBJ2-7 | TRBV10-3 | . | 12 | TGTGCTAGAGATACGGGACCCTACGAGCAGTACTTC | CARDTGPYEQYF
many | TRBJ1-2 | TRBV24-1 | . | 21 | TGTGCCACCACTTACTCCCCTCGGTGGGGGACAAGCCGGGACGGGAACTATGGCTACACCTTC | CATTYSPRWGTSRDGNYGYTF
many | TRBJ2-7 | TRBV20-1 | TRBD2 | 16 | TGCAGTGCTACCCCTGCCACTAGCGGGACCACCTACGAGCAGTACTTC | CSATPATSGTTYEQYF
. | TRBJ2-5 | TRBV14 | . | 14 | TGTGCCAGCAGCCAGGGTGGCAGCGGGGAGACCCAGTACTTC | CASSQGGSGETQYF
many | TRBJ1-1 | TRBV4-2 | . | 15 | TGTGCCAGCAGCCAAGACCCTCCCGCGAACACTGAAGCTTTCTTT | CASSQDPPANTEAFF
many | TRBJ2-2 | TRBV7-2 | . | 12 | TGTGCCAGCAGCAGGGTTCCCGGGGAGCTGTTTTTT | CASSRVPGELFF
. | TRBJ2-7 | TRBV6-6 | TRBD2 | 18 | TGTGCCAGCAGTAAAAACGGGCCGACTAGCGGGGGAGGTAACGAGCAGTACTTC | CASSKNGPTSGGGNEQYF
. | TRBJ2-5 | TRBV20-1 | . | 12 | TGCAGTGCTAATGAGGGGGAAGAGACCCAGTACTTC | CSANEGEETQYF
. | TRBJ2-7 | TRBV10-3 | TRBD1 | 14 | TGTGCCATCAGTGAAAGGACAGGGTTGCATGAGCAGTACTTC | CAISERTGLHEQYF